This entry features one T cell receptor (beta chain) sequence. Its antigen is undetermined. The CDR3 has 15 amino acids. Germline CDR1 and CDR2: MDHEN and SYDVKM. Losses at the gene ends were 5 bases for V and 2 bases for J; bases not matched to a gene: 7. The sample comes from a study of shared clonotypes between healthy human individuals. Points from the study as a whole: Richness estimates generally favored naive over memory subsets. A handful of donors had around 5.2% of their naive CD4 clonotypes in common.

The authors ran the assay at deep level. The data were produced by immunoSEQ multiplex PCR, yet TCRdb's version contains in-frame clones alone and is incomplete. The data show a few million clones, just over 90% seen once. Subsets obtained from CD4+ cells comprised CD45RA+ naive and CD45RA-negative memory cells. The TCR was taken from a young man in good health. The specimen sequenced was naive CD4+ T cells sorted from blood. Subset specified: CD45RA+ positively selected. The rearrangement uses TRBV28 and TRBJ2-7, with 9 bases fitting TRBD1. The CDR3 is CASSPTGTGTYEQYF. CDR3 DNA sequence: TGTGCCAGCAGTCCAACCGGGACAGGGACCTACGAGCAGTACTTC.